The 22 T cell receptor beta chains in this list originate from one sample, sequenced in a study of human T cells and chemical hapten exposure. In TCRdb, the RACE reads were re-called with MiXCR into one record per CDR3 protein. The sample carries 84,000 or so distinct CDR3 sequences, roughly 10% recorded once. Time point defined: patch test 2, 6 weeks after DPC sensitization. Treatment given: therapeutic diphenylcyclopropenone sensitization with weekly scalp DPC. The sample consisted of whole blood, taken in connection with sensitization to the hapten diphenylcyclopropenone (DPC). The receptors derive from a woman aged 25 to 39 with alopecia areata. Some clones in this sample may be carry-over from other donors' samples.

About this clonotype itself: Being one base from a much bigger clone, this may be a read error. The genes are TRBV4-3 and TRBJ1-6, with D maybe TRBD1 (6 bases). The CDR3 sequence is 15 residues long. Germline V gene lookup returns CDR1 LGHNA and CDR2 YSLEER. CDR3 coding DNA: TGCGCCAGCAACCAAGACCGAACAGGGAGTTCACCCCTCCACTTT. It is translated as CASNQDRTGSSPLHF.

This clonotype was seen repeatedly, ten times or more. The chain uses TRBV29-1 and TRBJ2-5; D unclear. Germline CDR1 and CDR2: SQVTM and ANQGSEA. This CDR3 is built from 12 residues. Trimming stripped 6 bases from V and 1 base from J, with 9 bases between. The CDR3 nucleotides are TGCAGCGTCCTCATAAGCCAAGAGACCCAGTACTTC. As protein: CSVLISQETQYF.

This clonotype has a count of ten or more. The gene calls are TRBV5-1 and TRBJ1-2, with TRBD1 matching over 8 bases. In germline, CDR1 is SGHRS, CDR2 YFSETQ. The J segment lost 8 bases and the V segment lost 0 bases, leaving 6 bases of the junction unmatched. The CDR3 is 14 residues long. The CDR3 region is CASSLEAGGRGYTF. The CDR3 coding sequence is TGCGCCAGCAGCTTGGAGGCAGGGGGCCGCGGCTACACCTTC.

The gene calls are TRBV29-1 and TRBJ1-1; D is possibly TRBD1 (6 bases). Germline loops: CDR1 SQVTM, CDR2 ANQGSEA. This CDR3 region has 15 residues. Trimming removed 5 bases from V and 0 bases from J, with 16 bases in between. DNA of the CDR3: TGCAGCGTTATCTCGACAGGTGACCTGAACACTGAAGCTTTCTTT. Translated, it gives CSVISTGDLNTEAFF.

This clonotype came up a few times. This chain joins TRBV2 and TRBJ2-3; 8 bases fit TRBD1. The CDR3 totals 14 residues. The germline CDR1 and CDR2 sequences are SNHLY and FYNNEI. Unmatched junction bases numbered 5, after V lost 1 base and J lost 8 bases. The CDR3 DNA is TGTGCCAGCAGTGAAGGACAGGGGATCGCTACGCAGTATTTT. Amino acid sequence: CASSEGQGIATQYF.

This clonotype was counted at least ten times. The chain recombines TRBV11-2 with TRBJ1-3, with D hard to call. The CDR3 contains 14 residues. Germline CDR1 SGHAT, CDR2 FQNNGV. V lost 6 bases, J lost 0 bases, and 9 bases lay in between. In nucleotides, the CDR3 is TGTGCCAGCAGGGGAGGCTACTCTGGAAACACCATATATTTT. Encoded protein: CASRGGYSGNTIYF. Drawing the rest from reference TRBV11-2 and TRBJ1-3, the complete variable domain is EAGVAQSPRYKIIEKRQSVAFWCNPISGHATLYWYQQILGQGPKLLIQFQNNGVVDDSQLPKDRFSAERLKGVDSTLKIQPAKLEDSAVYLCASRGGYSGNTIYFGEGSWLTVV.

This clonotype was detected ten times or more. The V gene is TRBV10-3, the J gene TRBJ2-2; D tentatively fits TRBD1 or TRBD2 (6 bases each). Germline V gene data show CDR1 as ENHRY and CDR2 as SYGVKD. The CDR3 runs 15 residues. Trimming shortened V by 11 bases and J by 0 bases, and 16 bases separated the two germline ends. CDR3 in DNA: TGTGCCGTCAAACGGGGGCCCTCGAACACCGGGGAGCTGTTTTTT. Translation: CAVKRGPSNTGELFF.

This clonotype was recorded at least ten times. The rearrangement uses TRBV29-1 and TRBJ2-5; no firm D call. Trimming removed 2 bases from V and 4 bases from J, with 11 bases in between. The CDR3 consists of 13 residues. Germline CDR1 is SQVTM and CDR2 is ANQGSEA. The CDR3 loop reads CSVEFRARETQYF. CDR3 nucleotides: TGCAGCGTTGAATTCCGGGCGAGAGAGACCCAGTACTTC.

Many counts were recorded for this clonotype. This rearrangement joins TRBV7-2 to TRBJ2-5; unclear D gene. V lost 2 bases, J lost 3 bases, and 16 bases lay in between. The germline gives CDR1 SGHTA, CDR2 FQGNSA. CDR3 length equals 16 residues. CDR3 nucleotide sequence: TGTGCCAGCAGCTTAAACGATAGGATAGCAAAAGAGACCCAGTACTTC. Translation: CASSLNDRIAKETQYF.

In its sample, this clonotype was seen many times. The chain carries TRBV5-6 and TRBJ2-7; a weak D match, TRBD1 (5 bases). The CDR3 covers 14 residues. Trimming shortened V by 2 bases and J by 2 bases, and 11 bases separated the two germline ends. Looked up from germline, CDR1 is SGHDT and CDR2 is YYEEEE. The CDR3 sequence is CASSFRTRAYEQYF. In DNA, the CDR3 is TGTGCCAGCAGCTTCCGGACACGGGCCTACGAGCAGTACTTC. The entire variable domain, with the rest obtained from reference TRBV5-6 and TRBJ2-7, is as follows: DAGVTQSPTHLIKTRGQQVTLRCSPKSGHDTVSWYQQALGQGPQFIFQYYEEEERQRGNFPDRFSGHQFPNYSSELNVNALLLGDSALYLCASSFRTRAYEQYFGPGTRLTVT.

In its sample, this clonotype was seen many times. The J gene is TRBJ1-2, the V gene TRBV4-3; no clear D. In germline, CDR1 is LGHNA, CDR2 YSLEER. V was clipped by 0 bases and J by 4 bases, with 12 bases between them. This CDR3 is 15 amino acids long. The CDR3 sequence: CASSQDAESRYGYTF. In DNA form, the CDR3 reads TGCGCCAGCAGCCAAGATGCGGAGTCTCGCTATGGCTACACCTTC.

The sample holds many counts of this clonotype. For the CDR3, the DNA is TGTGCCAGCTCACAGCTAGCGGGAGGGCCTGGCACAGATACGCAGTATTTT. This sequence encodes CASSQLAGGPGTDTQYF. V usage is TRBV18 and J usage is TRBJ2-3, with 12 bases lining up with TRBD2. Germline loops: CDR1 KGHSH, CDR2 LQKENI. The CDR3 has 17 residues. Unmatched junction bases numbered 6, after V lost 4 bases and J lost 1 base.

This clonotype was picked up many times. V usage is TRBV18 and J usage is TRBJ1-5, with unresolved D. The CDR3 spans 15 residues. Between the trimmed V and J ends, which lost 0 bases and 0 bases, there was a span of 6 bases. CDR1 KGHSH and CDR2 LQKENI come from the germline V gene. Here the CDR3 DNA reads TGTGCCAGCTCACCACCGGCGGATAGCAATCAGCCCCAGCATTTT. It is translated as CASSPPADSNQPQHF.

Many counts were recorded for this clonotype. CDR3 sequence: CSARGTEGETEQYF. In DNA, the CDR3 is TGCAGTGCTAGAGGCACAGAGGGGGAGACTGAGCAGTACTTC. The chain uses TRBV20-1 and TRBJ2-7; possible D gene TRBD1, 6 bases. The CDR3 totals 14 residues. Trimming removed 1 base at V and 7 bases at J, with 17 bases between. CDR1 and CDR2 (germline): DFQATT, SNEGSKA (reference sequence).

This clonotype was seen at least ten times. The genes are TRBV5-6 and TRBJ2-7, with 7 bases aligning to TRBD1. Germline values: CDR1 SGHDT, CDR2 YYEEEE. The CDR3 is made up of 14 amino acids. Trimming removed 6 bases from V and 4 bases from J; junction bases left unmatched: 10. The DNA of the CDR3 is TGTGCCAGCACCTCCCGGGACAGCCTATACGAGCAGTACTTC. Protein product: CASTSRDSLYEQYF.

This clonotype was seen at least ten times. The chain carries TRBV12-3 or TRBV12-4 and TRBJ2-7; 9 positions agree with TRBD2. The V gene end was trimmed by 2 bases and the J gene end by 4 bases; junction bases not matched to a gene: 9. The CDR3 has 16 residues. CDR3 DNA sequence: TGTGCCAGCAGTTTAAGTATGAGCGGGGGGCTTTACGAGCAGTACTTC. Translation gives CASSLSMSGGLYEQYF.

Ten or more counts support this clonotype. The chain carries TRBV5-5 and TRBJ2-1; no reliable D call. With 2 bases removed from V and 12 bases from J, the gap between germline ends came to 15 bases. The CDR3 runs 13 residues. Germline lookup yields CDR1 SGHKS and CDR2 YYEKEE (reference sequence). The CDR3 spells CASSLSVDLGQFF. The CDR3 nucleotides read TGTGCCAGCAGCTTATCAGTTGACTTAGGGCAGTTCTTC.

In its sample, this clonotype was seen a few times. The V call is TRBV10-3, the J call TRBJ1-1; D might be TRBD1 (5 bases). The CDR3 sequence is 15 residues long. V lost 0 bases and J 4 bases, leaving 12 bases between the germline ends. CDR1 and CDR2 (germline): ENHRY, SYGVKD. In nucleotides, the CDR3 is TGTGCCATCAGTGAGTCGGTTAGTGGGGGCACTGAAGCTTTCTTT. Protein: CAISESVSGGTEAFF.

A few counts support this clonotype. This sequence joins TRBV20-1 and TRBJ2-1, with TRBD1 identical over 10 bases. From germline, CDR1 is DFQATT and CDR2 SNEGSKA (reference sequence). The J segment lost 6 bases and the V segment lost 6 bases, leaving 2 bases of the junction unmatched. The CDR3 is made up of 12 amino acids. The CDR3 DNA reads as TGCAGTGCCCGGACAGGGGGCAATGAGCAGTTCTTC. Translated, it gives CSARTGGNEQFF.

This clonotype was detected many times. This chain joins TRBV12-3 or TRBV12-4 and TRBJ1-6; possibly TRBD1 for D (6 bases). This CDR3 has 17 amino acids. Deletions cut 6 bases from V and 7 bases from J, with 22 bases between. The CDR3 reads CASRAGGPGEDNSPLHF. The DNA of the CDR3 is TGTGCCAGCAGGGCCGGGGGGCCAGGGGAGGACAATTCACCCCTCCACTTT.

V and J are TRBV11-2 and TRBJ1-1; D perhaps matches TRBD1 (6 bases). There are 13 residues in the CDR3. The V gene lost 5 bases and the J gene lost 4 bases, with 11 bases spanning the gap. Germline V gene lookup returns CDR1 SGHAT and CDR2 FQNNGV. DNA for the CDR3: TGTGCCAGCAGCCAGGACAGCTTCACTGAAGCTTTCTTT. Translated, it gives CASSQDSFTEAFF. The entire variable domain, with the rest obtained from reference TRBV11-2 and TRBJ1-1, is as follows: EAGVAQSPRYKIIEKRQSVAFWCNPISGHATLYWYQQILGQGPKLLIQFQNNGVVDDSQLPKDRFSAERLKGVDSTLKIQPAKLEDSAVYLCASSQDSFTEAFFGQGTRLTVV.

The sample holds many counts of this clonotype. The chain recombines TRBV28 with TRBJ2-3; D unresolved. Trimming removed 4 bases at V and 4 bases at J, with 12 bases between. This CDR3 has 14 amino acids. Germline assignment: CDR1 MDHEN and CDR2 SYDVKM. The DNA for the CDR3 is TGTGCCAGCAGTTACGCGTCACGTCCAGATACGCAGTATTTT. Translating it yields CASSYASRPDTQYF.